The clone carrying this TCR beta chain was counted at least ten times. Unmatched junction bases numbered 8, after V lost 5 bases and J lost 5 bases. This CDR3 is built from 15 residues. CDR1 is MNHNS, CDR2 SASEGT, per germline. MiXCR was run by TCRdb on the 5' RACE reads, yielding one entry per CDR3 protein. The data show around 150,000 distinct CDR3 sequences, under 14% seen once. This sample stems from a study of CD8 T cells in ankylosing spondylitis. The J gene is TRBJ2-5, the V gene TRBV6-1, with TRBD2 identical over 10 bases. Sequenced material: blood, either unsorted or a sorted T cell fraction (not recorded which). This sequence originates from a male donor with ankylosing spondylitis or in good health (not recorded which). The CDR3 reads CASSKGLAGAETQYF. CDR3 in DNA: TGTGCCAGCAGTAAGGGGCTAGCGGGAGCTGAGACCCAGTACTTC.